These 13 T cell receptor beta chains share one sample of origin, sequenced in a study of read filtering for tumor transcriptome and immune sequencing. Molecular barcoded adaptors covering alpha/delta and beta/gamma chains were used on roughly 370 ng RNA. TCRdb called the reads again in MiXCR, with one record for every CDR3 protein. The data contain 35,000 to 55,000 distinct CDR3 sequences, less than 15% of them singletons. Sequencing was carried out using a population of CD138-negative cells sorted from bone marrow. Receptors were obtained from a donor at least 40 years old with multiple myeloma.

This clonotype was recorded at least ten times. The rearrangement links TRBV7-9 to TRBJ1-6; D call uncertain. The CDR3 runs to 12 residues. Trimming left V 1 base short and J 5 bases short, with 0 bases between. Germline assignment: CDR1 SEHNR and CDR2 FQNEAQ (reference sequence). The CDR3 sequence is CASSLDNSPLHF. The CDR3 region has the DNA TGTGCCAGCAGCTTAGATAATTCACCCCTCCACTTT.

This clonotype was observed many times. The V and J genes are TRBV7-8 and TRBJ2-3, with a possible D match to TRBD1 (5 bases). The V and J ends lost 2 bases and 2 bases respectively, with 17 bases between them. The CDR3 length is 17 residues. From germline, CDR1 is SGHVS and CDR2 FQNEAQ. The CDR3 region is CASSLLTGSDNTDTQYF. CDR3 sequence (DNA): TGTGCCAGCAGCTTACTTACGGGCTCGGACAACACAGATACGCAGTATTTT.

This clonotype was seen repeatedly, ten times or more. This rearrangement joins TRBV5-1 to TRBJ2-1; the match to TRBD1 covers 12 bases. CDR3 length: 15 amino acids. The trim removed 5 bases at V and 10 bases at J, leaving 10 bases unmatched. The germline CDR1 and CDR2 sequences are SGHRS and YFSETQ. CDR3 sequence: CASREPGQGASEQFF. CDR3 coding DNA: TGCGCCAGCAGAGAGCCGGGACAGGGGGCGTCAGAGCAGTTCTTC.

This clonotype has at least ten counts. The J gene is TRBJ2-2, the V gene TRBV5-4, with unresolved D. The germline V gene has CDR1 SGHNT and CDR2 YYREEE (reference sequence). This CDR3 has 14 residues. Trimming took off 4 bases at V and 5 bases at J, with 12 bases between the two ends. The CDR3 nucleotides read TGTGCCAGCAGCCAGTACGCTTCGACCGGGGAGCTGTTTTTT. Translating gives CASSQYASTGELFF.

This clonotype was found many times. The genes are TRBV2 and TRBJ2-5; D remains ambiguous. V was pared by 2 bases and J by 2 bases, with 9 bases between. Germline CDR1 reads SNHLY; CDR2 reads FYNNEI. This CDR3 region has 14 residues. CDR3 protein: CASSELTLQETQYF. The CDR3, as DNA: TGTGCCAGCAGTGAACTAACCCTTCAAGAGACCCAGTACTTC.

At least ten counts were recorded for this clonotype. The V and J genes are TRBV5-6 and TRBJ1-1, with 7 bases matching TRBD1. This CDR3 is 15 amino acids long. V trimming: 5 bases; J trimming: 0 bases; junction bases outside the gene matches: 7. Germline V lookup: CDR1 SGHDT, CDR2 YYEEEE. CDR3: CASSLTGLMNTEAFF. CDR3 DNA sequence: TGTGCCAGCAGTTTGACAGGGCTCATGAACACTGAAGCTTTCTTT.

At least ten counts were recorded for this clonotype. This chain uses TRBV3-1 with TRBJ2-3; D possibly corresponds to TRBD2 (6 bases). V was trimmed by 1 base and J by 2 bases, leaving 10 bases between them. The length of the CDR3 is 15 residues. The germline V gene has CDR1 LGHDT and CDR2 YNNKEL (reference sequence). The CDR3 is CASSQGLATTDTQYF. The CDR3 DNA reads as TGTGCCAGCAGCCAAGGGCTAGCGACCACAGATACGCAGTATTTT.

Ten or more counts support this clonotype. The chain uses TRBV7-9 and TRBJ2-2; D remains ambiguous. CDR1 and CDR2 from the germline V gene are SEHNR and FQNEAQ (reference sequence). Trimming took 5 bases from V and 2 from J, leaving 0 bases between them. The CDR3 has 11 residues. In nucleotides, the CDR3 is TGTGCCAGCAGCAACACCGGGGAGCTGTTTTTT. Translated, it gives CASSNTGELFF.

This clonotype appeared many times. The V gene is TRBV5-1, the J gene TRBJ2-1; possibly TRBD2 for D (6 bases). Germline V CDR1 and CDR2: SGHRS, YFSETQ. CDR3 length equals 14 residues. V lost 1 base, J lost 8 bases, and 13 bases lay in between. CDR3 residues: CASSLLGSSDEQFF. In nucleotides, the CDR3 is TGCGCCAGCAGCTTGCTGGGATCTAGCGATGAGCAGTTCTTC.

Points on this clonotype: A read error may explain this, as a much larger clone is one base away. The V and J genes are TRBV11-2 and TRBJ1-1, with 8 positions matching TRBD1. Germline V gives CDR1 SGHAT, CDR2 FQNNGV. This CDR3 region has 12 residues. V trimming: 5 bases; J trimming: 11 bases; junction bases outside the gene matches: 7. CDR3 loop: CASSESTGEAFF. CDR3 DNA sequence: TGTGCCAGCAGCGAATCGACAGGGGAGGCTTTCTTT.

CDR3 DNA: TGTGCCAGCAGCTCACTAGGGGGCCCTTACAATGAGCAGTTCTTC. It yields the protein CASSSLGGPYNEQFF. The chain recombines TRBV7-9 with TRBJ2-1; 7 bases align to TRBD1. The V gene's germline CDR1 is SEHNR and CDR2 FQNEAQ (reference sequence). CDR3 length: 15 amino acids. The V segment lost 4 bases and the J segment 4 bases; nucleotides outside the gene matches: 7.

Remarks on this clonotype: A read error likely explains this, since a far larger clone differs by one base. This chain uses TRBV11-3 with TRBJ2-3; 9 positions match TRBD2. Trimming took 5 bases from V and 0 from J; bases not matched to a gene: 9. The CDR3 extends over 17 amino acids. Germline lookup yields CDR1 SGHNT and CDR2 YENEEA. As DNA, the CDR3 is TGTGCCAGCAGCATACGGGGTAGCGGGGGTAGCACAGATACGCAGTATTTT. It encodes CASSIRGSGGSTDTQYF.

This clonotype was detected ten times or more. The chain carries TRBV4-1 and TRBJ2-1; tentatively, D is TRBD1 or TRBD2 (5 bases each). V was trimmed by 1 base and J by 0 bases, leaving 10 bases between them. The CDR3 loop spans 16 amino acids. Germline V lookup: CDR1 MGHRA, CDR2 YSYEKL. For the CDR3, the DNA is TGCGCCAGCAGCCAAGTTTCGGGGACCTCCTACAATGAGCAGTTCTTC. Encoded protein: CASSQVSGTSYNEQFF.